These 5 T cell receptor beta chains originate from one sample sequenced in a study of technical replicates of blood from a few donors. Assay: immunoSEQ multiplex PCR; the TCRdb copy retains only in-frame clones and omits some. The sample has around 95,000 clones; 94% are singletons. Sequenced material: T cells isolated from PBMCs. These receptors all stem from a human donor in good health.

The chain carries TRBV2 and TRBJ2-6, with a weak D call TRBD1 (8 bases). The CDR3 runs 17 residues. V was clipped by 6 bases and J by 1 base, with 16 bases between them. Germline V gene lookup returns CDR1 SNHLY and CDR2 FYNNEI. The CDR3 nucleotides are TGTGCCAGCAGCGGACAGGGACTAATATCTGGGGCCAACGTCCTGACTTTC. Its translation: CASSGQGLISGANVLTF.

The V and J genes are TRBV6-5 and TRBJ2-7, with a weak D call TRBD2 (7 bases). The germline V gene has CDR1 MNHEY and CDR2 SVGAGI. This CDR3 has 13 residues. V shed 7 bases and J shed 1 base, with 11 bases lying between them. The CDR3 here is CASKGGISYEQYF. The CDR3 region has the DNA TGTGCCAGCAAGGGGGGGATTTCCTACGAGCAGTACTTC.

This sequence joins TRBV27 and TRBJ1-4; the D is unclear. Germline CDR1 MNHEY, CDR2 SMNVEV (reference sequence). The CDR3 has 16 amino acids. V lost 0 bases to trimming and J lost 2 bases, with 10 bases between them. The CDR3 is CASSLSIGLTNEKLFF. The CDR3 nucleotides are TGTGCCAGCAGTTTATCCATCGGGTTGACTAATGAAAAACTGTTTTTT.

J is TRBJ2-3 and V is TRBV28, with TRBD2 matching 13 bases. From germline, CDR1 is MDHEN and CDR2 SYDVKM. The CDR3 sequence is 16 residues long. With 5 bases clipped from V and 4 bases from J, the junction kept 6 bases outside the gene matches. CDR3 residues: CASSRPGLAGSDTQYF. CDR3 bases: TGTGCCAGCAGTCGACCGGGACTAGCGGGATCAGATACGCAGTATTTT.

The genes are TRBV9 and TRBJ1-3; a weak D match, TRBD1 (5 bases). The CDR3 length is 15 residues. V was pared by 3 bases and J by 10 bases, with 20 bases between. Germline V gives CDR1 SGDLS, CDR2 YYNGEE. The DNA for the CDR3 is TGTGCCAGCAGCGCCCTAGGGGTAGGGGCGACAACCATATATTTT. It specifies CASSALGVGATTIYF. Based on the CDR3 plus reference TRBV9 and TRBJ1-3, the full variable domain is DSGVTQTPKHLITATGQRVTLRCSPRSGDLSVYWYQQSLDQGLQFLIQYYNGEERAKGNILERFSAQQFPDLHSELNLSSLELGDSALYFCASSALGVGATTIYFGEGSWLTVV.